A single sample gave rise to the 6 T cell receptor beta chains below, sequenced in a study of Ad26.COV2.S vaccination and SARS-CoV-2 variants listed by TCRdb under 2021. Interpreted using the paper, the time point label stands for: individuals recovered from natural SARS-CoV-2 infection. The protocol used for the library was the immunoSEQ multiplex PCR assay. This immuneACCESS table, as held by TCRdb, lists in-frame sequences with V and J called but not all clones. Of the missing ones, under half trace to an unresolved V gene in checked studies; the others have no known cause. The sample table records around 350,000 clones; about 90% of these occur just once. Together, the top ten hold under 4% of the sample. The sequencing used peripheral blood, collected after recovery from COVID-19. The receptors stem from a human donor who had recovered from COVID-19.

The J gene is TRBJ2-1, the V gene TRBV12-5; D uncertain. From germline, CDR1 is LGHNT and CDR2 FRNRAP. The CDR3 sequence is 10 residues long. Trimming removed 4 bases at V and 15 bases at J, with 10 bases between. CDR3 coding DNA: TGTGCTAGTGGTTCCGCCCGTCTGTTCTTC. This gives the protein CASGSARLFF. Looking up the rest from reference TRBV12-5 and TRBJ2-1 gives the full variable domain: DARVTQTPRHKVTEMGQEVTMRCQPILGHNTVFWYRQTMMQGLELLAYFRNRAPLDDSGMPKDRFSAEMPDATLATLKIQPSEPRDSAVYFCASGSARLFFGPGTRLTVL.

V gene TRBV19 combines with J gene TRBJ2-2, with 9 bases aligning to TRBD1. V lost 2 bases and J lost 4; bases outside the gene matches: 5. Germline CDR1 is LNHDA and CDR2 is SQIVND (reference sequence). The CDR3 length is 16 residues. The CDR3 DNA reads as TGTGCCAGTAGTATACGGACAGGGGCGGGCACCGGGGAGCTGTTTTTT. This codes for CASSIRTGAGTGELFF. The full variable domain, in which reference TRBV19 and TRBJ2-2 provide the parts outside the CDR3, is DGGITQSPKYLFRKEGQNVTLSCEQNLNHDAMYWYRQDPGQGLRLIYYSQIVNDFQKGDIAEGYSVSREKKESFPLTVTSAQKNPTAFYLCASSIRTGAGTGELFFGEGSRLTVL.

The chain employs TRBV18 and TRBJ2-3, with TRBD2 matching over 11 bases. The CDR3 contains 18 residues. The ends lost 3 bases at V and 0 bases at J; junction bases unmatched: 8. Germline loops: CDR1 KGHSH, CDR2 LQKENI. The CDR3 loop reads CASSPSGGAVPSTDTQYF. For the CDR3, the DNA is TGTGCCAGCTCACCTAGCGGGGGGGCCGTCCCGAGCACAGATACGCAGTATTTT.

The chain uses TRBV27 and TRBJ2-7; D unresolved. The V gene's germline CDR1 is MNHEY and CDR2 SMNVEV (reference sequence). Between the trimmed V and J ends, which lost 4 bases and 4 bases, there was a span of 20 bases. The CDR3 contains 16 residues. CDR3 DNA sequence: TGTGCCAGCAGTTCAGTGAGGTTGCCGACGGGTTACGAGCAGTACTTC. Translated, it gives CASSSVRLPTGYEQYF.

The rearrangement links TRBV6-5 to TRBJ2-5; TRBD1 matches at 8 bases. Trimming removed 6 bases from V and 7 bases from J; junction bases left unmatched: 13. This CDR3 region has 15 residues. Germline CDR1 and CDR2: MNHEY and SVGAGI. CDR3 residues: CASSGQGRPRGTQYF. CDR3 nucleotides: TGTGCCAGCAGCGGACAGGGACGCCCCAGGGGGACCCAGTACTTC.

This chain joins TRBV6-1 and TRBJ1-5; D gene uncertain. The germline V gene encodes CDR1 MNHNS and CDR2 SASEGT. Trimming pared 3 bases from V and 3 bases from J, leaving 9 bases between. This CDR3 is 14 amino acids long. CDR3: CASSESRDNQPQHF. CDR3 nucleotides: TGTGCCAGCAGTGAGAGTCGGGACAATCAGCCCCAGCATTTT.